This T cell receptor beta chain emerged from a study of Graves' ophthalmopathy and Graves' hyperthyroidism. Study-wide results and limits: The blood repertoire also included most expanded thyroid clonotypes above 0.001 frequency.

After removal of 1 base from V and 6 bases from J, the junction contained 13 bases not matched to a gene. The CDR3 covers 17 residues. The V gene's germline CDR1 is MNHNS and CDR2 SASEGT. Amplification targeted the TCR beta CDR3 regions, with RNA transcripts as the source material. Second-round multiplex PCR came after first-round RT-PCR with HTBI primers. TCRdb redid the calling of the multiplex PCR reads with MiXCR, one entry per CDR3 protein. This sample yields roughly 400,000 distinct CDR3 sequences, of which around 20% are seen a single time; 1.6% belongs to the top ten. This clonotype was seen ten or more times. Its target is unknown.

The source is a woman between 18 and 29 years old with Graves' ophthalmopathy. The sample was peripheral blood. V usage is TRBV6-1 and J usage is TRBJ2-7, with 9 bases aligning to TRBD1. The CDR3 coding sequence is TGTGCCAGCAGTGAAGGCGCGTGGGACAGGGCCCTCTCCGAGCAGTACTTC. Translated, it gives CASSEGAWDRALSEQYF.